This T cell receptor beta chain was identified during a study of Graves' ophthalmopathy and Graves' hyperthyroidism. Researchers took RNA transcripts and amplified TCR beta CDR3 regions from them. An initial RT-PCR round employing HTBI primers preceded a second-round multiplex PCR. TCRdb called the multiplex PCR reads again in MiXCR, with one record for every CDR3 protein. The table includes about 210,000 distinct CDR3 sequences, 29% detected once. This clonotype was seen at least ten times. Sequenced input: peripheral blood. This clonotype originated in a man aged 45-65 years with Graves' ophthalmopathy.

The CDR3 region has the DNA TGTGCCAGCAGTTGGGACTACACCGGGGAGCTGTTTTTT. Protein: CASSWDYTGELFF. V is TRBV6-5 and J is TRBJ2-2, with a possible D match to TRBD2 (6 bases). The germline V and J ends were trimmed by 4 bases and 3 bases, with 6 bases remaining between them. From germline, CDR1 is MNHEY and CDR2 SVGAGI. CDR3 length: 13 residues.